This T cell receptor beta chain was sequenced in a study of cytomegalovirus exposure and HLA in healthy donors. General study points: A missense DCLRE1C variant was associated with V- and J-gene trimming of TCR beta chains in a later analysis, and an independent cohort replicated the association.

Remarks on this clone: Its antigen is undetermined.

Healthy individuals who donated bone marrow served as the donors. 60 Vbeta and 13 Jbeta primers were used in PCR. TCRdb keeps only in-frame clones here, not all; method: immunoSEQ multiplex PCR. The data hold some 170,000 clones, with approximately 88% observed a single time. CDR1 and CDR2 from the germline V gene are LNHDA and SQIVND (reference sequence). V lost 1 base to trimming and J lost 11 bases, with 11 bases between them. The CDR3 consists of 12 residues. The rearrangement links TRBV19 to TRBJ2-5, with D perhaps TRBD1 (6 bases). The sequenced sample was PBMCs. The clonotype comes from a woman aged 25 to 39 in good health and CMV-seronegative. CDR3 residues: CASSIVGGEQYF. CDR3 nucleotides: TGTGCCAGTAGTATAGTAGGGGGTGAGCAGTACTTC.